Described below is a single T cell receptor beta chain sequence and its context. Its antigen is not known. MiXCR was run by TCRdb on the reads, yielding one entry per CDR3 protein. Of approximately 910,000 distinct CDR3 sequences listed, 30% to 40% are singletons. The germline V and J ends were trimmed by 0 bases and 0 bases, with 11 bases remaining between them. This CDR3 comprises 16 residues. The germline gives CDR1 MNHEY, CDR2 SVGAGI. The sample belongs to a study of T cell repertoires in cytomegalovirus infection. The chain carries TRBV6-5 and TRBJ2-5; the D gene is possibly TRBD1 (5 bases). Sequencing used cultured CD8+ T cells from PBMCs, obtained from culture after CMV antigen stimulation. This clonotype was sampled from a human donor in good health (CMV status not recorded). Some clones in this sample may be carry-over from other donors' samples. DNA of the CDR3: TGTGCCAGCAGTTACTCGACGACAGCGTACCAAGAGACCCAGTACTTC. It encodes CASSYSTTAYQETQYF.